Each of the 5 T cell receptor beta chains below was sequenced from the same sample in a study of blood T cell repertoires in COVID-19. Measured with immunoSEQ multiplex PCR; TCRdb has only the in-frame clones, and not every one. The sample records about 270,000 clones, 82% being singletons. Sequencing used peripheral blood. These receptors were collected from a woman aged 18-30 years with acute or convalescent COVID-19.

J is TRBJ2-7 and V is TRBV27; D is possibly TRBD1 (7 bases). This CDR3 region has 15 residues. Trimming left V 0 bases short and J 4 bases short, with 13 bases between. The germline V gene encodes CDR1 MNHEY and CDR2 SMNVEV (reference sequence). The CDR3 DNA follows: TGTGCCAGCAGTTTATCGTTTGCAGGGGGGTACGAGCAGTACTTC. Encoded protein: CASSLSFAGGYEQYF.

As DNA, the CDR3 is TGTGCCAGCAGTTACTCGAATCTAGCGGGAGGGCCGCATGAGCAGTTCTTC. Amino acid sequence: CASSYSNLAGGPHEQFF. The V and J genes are TRBV6-2 or TRBV6-3 and TRBJ2-1, with 12 bases matching TRBD2. The CDR3 consists of 17 residues. V was pared by 0 bases and J by 8 bases, with 8 bases of the junction left unmatched. The V gene's germline CDR1 is MNHEY and CDR2 SVGEGT.

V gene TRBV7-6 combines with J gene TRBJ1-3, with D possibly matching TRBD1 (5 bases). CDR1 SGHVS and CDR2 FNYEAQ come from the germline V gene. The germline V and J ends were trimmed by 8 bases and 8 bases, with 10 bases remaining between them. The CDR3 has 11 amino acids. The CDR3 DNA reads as TGTGCCAGCGGTATAGGGGACACCATATATTTT. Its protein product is CASGIGDTIYF.

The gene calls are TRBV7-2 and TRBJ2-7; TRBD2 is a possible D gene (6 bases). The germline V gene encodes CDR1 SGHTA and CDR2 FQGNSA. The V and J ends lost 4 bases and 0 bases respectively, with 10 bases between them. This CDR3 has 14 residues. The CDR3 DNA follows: TGTGCCAGCAGCTCGGACTACTCCTCCTACGAGCAGTACTTC. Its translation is CASSSDYSSYEQYF.

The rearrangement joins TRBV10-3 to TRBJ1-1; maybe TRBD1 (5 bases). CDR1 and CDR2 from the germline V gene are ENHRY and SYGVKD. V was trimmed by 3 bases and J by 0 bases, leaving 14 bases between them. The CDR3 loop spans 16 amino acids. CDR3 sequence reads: CAISDNRLAMNTEAFF. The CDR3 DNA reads TGTGCCATCAGTGATAACAGGTTGGCCATGAACACTGAAGCTTTCTTT.